Below, 9 T cell receptor beta chains from the same sample are listed, as sequenced in a study of blood T cell repertoires in COVID-19. The repertoire was sequenced with immunoSEQ multiplex PCR; TCRdb's copy has only in-frame clones and lacks some. The sample records 70,000 or so clones, approximately 79% being singletons. The specimen sequenced was peripheral blood. The source is a man in his 60s with acute or convalescent COVID-19.

This chain uses TRBV19 with TRBJ1-1, with 9 bases fitting TRBD1. J was trimmed by 9 bases and V by 3 bases; bases with no gene match: 8. Germline CDR1 LNHDA, CDR2 SQIVND (reference sequence). This CDR3 spans 14 amino acids. The CDR3: CASSILGTGKKAFF. For the CDR3, the DNA is TGTGCCAGTAGTATCCTAGGGACAGGGAAAAAAGCTTTCTTT.

The chain is built from TRBV12-5 and TRBJ1-6, with 12 bases identical to TRBD1. CDR3 length: 21 amino acids. The V gene end was trimmed by 2 bases and the J gene end by 1 base; junction bases not matched to a gene: 12. CDR1 is LGHNT and CDR2 is FRNRAP in the germline V gene. The CDR3 DNA is TGTGCTAGTGGTTTGATAGCCGGGACAGGGGGCAGTAGGTCCTATAATTCACCCCTCCACTTT. Its protein product is CASGLIAGTGGSRSYNSPLHF.

V gene TRBV6-6 combines with J gene TRBJ1-1; weak D call: TRBD1 (5 bases). The CDR3 has 13 amino acids. Germline values: CDR1 MNHNY, CDR2 SVGAGI (reference sequence). Deletions cut 5 bases from V and 2 bases from J, with 9 bases between. CDR3 coding DNA: TGTGCCAGCAGTACCACAGGTAACACTGAAGCTTTCTTT. This gives the protein CASSTTGNTEAFF.

This clone has only one observation. The chain is built from TRBV5-1 and TRBJ2-1; TRBD2 agrees at 14 bases. V shed 3 bases, J shed 5 bases, and the junction held 1 base outside the gene matches. CDR3 length: 15 amino acids. Germline V CDR1 and CDR2: SGHRS, YFSETQ. In DNA, the CDR3 is TGCGCCAGCAGCTGGGGACTAGCGGGGGACAATGAGCAGTTCTTC. It specifies CASSWGLAGDNEQFF.

The chain links TRBV29-1 to TRBJ2-1, with 9 bases that match TRBD2. The CDR3 extends over 15 amino acids. Germline V lookup: CDR1 SQVTM, CDR2 ANQGSEA. V shed 2 bases and J 3 bases; nucleotides not matched to a gene: 5. CDR3 bases: TGCAGCGTTGAACTGGTAGCGGGGGTCTACAATGAGCAGTTCTTC. Translation: CSVELVAGVYNEQFF.

V usage is TRBV21-1 and J usage is TRBJ1-1; the D segment call TRBD1 is taken from the table without a DNA check. TRBV21-1 is marked as a pseudogene. This CDR3 is built from 14 residues. The CDR3 region is CASSIRGQGAEAFF. CDR3 DNA: TGTGCCAGCAGCATTAGGGGACAGGGGGCTGAAGCTTTCTTT.

The rearrangement uses TRBV7-8 and TRBJ2-7; 10 nucleotides match TRBD1. The junction had 9 bases not matched to a gene; V was cut back by 1 base and J by 0 bases. CDR1 is SGHVS, CDR2 FQNEAQ, per germline. The CDR3 loop spans 18 amino acids. The CDR3 DNA follows: TGTGCCAGCAGCTTAGTGGGACAGGGGACCTCTAACTCCTACGAGCAGTACTTC. It translates to CASSLVGQGTSNSYEQYF. The variable domain in full, with the rest retrieved from reference TRBV7-8 and TRBJ2-7, is GAGVSQSPRYKVAKRGQDVALRCDPISGHVSLFWYQQALGQGPEFLTYFQNEAQLDKSGLPSDRFFAERPEGSVSTLKIQRTQQEDSAVYLCASSLVGQGTSNSYEQYFGPGTRLTVT.

The J gene is TRBJ2-3, the V gene TRBV5-8; TRBD1 might be the D (5 bases). With 0 bases removed from V and 4 bases from J, the gap between germline ends came to 18 bases. The CDR3 contains 17 residues. CDR1 is SGHTS, CDR2 YDEGEE, per germline. The CDR3 protein is CASSLGHGGRVADTQYF. Written as DNA, the CDR3 is TGTGCCAGCAGCTTGGGCCATGGTGGCAGGGTGGCAGATACGCAGTATTTT. Variable domain in full (rest from reference TRBV5-8 and TRBJ2-3): EAGVTQSPTHLIKTRGQQATLRCSPISGHTSVYWYQQALGLGLQFLLWYDEGEERNRGNFPPRFSGRQFPNYSSELNVNALELEDSALYLCASSLGHGGRVADTQYFGPGTRLTVL.

The chain uses TRBV7-9 and TRBJ2-3; 10 bases align to TRBD1. The CDR3 has 13 residues. J lost 4 bases, V lost 8 bases, and 3 bases had no gene match. Germline CDR1 SEHNR, CDR2 FQNEAQ (reference sequence). For the CDR3, the DNA is TGTGCCAGCGGGACAGGGGTAGCAGATACGCAGTATTTT. Amino acids: CASGTGVADTQYF. The whole variable domain, remainder taken from reference TRBV7-9 and TRBJ2-3, is DTGVSQNPRHKITKRGQNVTFRCDPISEHNRLYWYRQTLGQGPEFLTYFQNEAQLEKSRLLSDRFSAERPKGSFSTLEIQRTEQGDSAMYLCASGTGVADTQYFGPGTRLTVL.